The T cell receptor beta chain under discussion was sequenced for a study of PD-1 blockade in classical Hodgkin lymphoma. In every patient, relapse followed autologous stem cell transplantation, while exposure to brentuximab vedotin differed. Points from the study as a whole: Patients who responded completely had about the same baseline diversity as newly diagnosed patients. CD4+ but not CD8+ TCR diversity rose significantly by C4D1.

Germline V CDR1 and CDR2: LGHNT, FRNRAP. V dropped 6 bases and J dropped 7; count of bases not matched to a gene: 30. This CDR3 has 20 residues. The data were produced by immunoSEQ multiplex PCR, yet TCRdb's version contains in-frame clones alone and is incomplete. In the table there are roughly 100,000 clones, about 89% of which are singletons. A word on this clone: Its specificity is not known.

The clonotype originates from a human donor with classical Hodgkin lymphoma. This chain joins TRBV12-5 and TRBJ2-7, with 7 bases matching TRBD1. The source material was peripheral blood mononuclear cells (PBMCs), sampled before the second cycle of nivolumab. The CDR3 sequence is CASGQNGKTGEIGRPGEQYF. As DNA, the CDR3 is TGTGCTAGTGGCCAAAATGGAAAAACAGGGGAAATAGGGCGCCCGGGGGAGCAGTACTTC.